These 17 T cell receptor beta chains were all obtained from the same sample, sequenced in a study of cytomegalovirus exposure and HLA in healthy donors. The PCR employed 60 Vbeta primers together with 13 Jbeta primers. Libraries were prepared by immunoSEQ multiplex PCR; TCRdb keeps only in-frame clonotypes and omits some of them. The data contain some 170,000 clones, roughly three quarters of them singletons. The source material was PBMCs. The receptor source for this set is a man aged 18-30 years in good health and CMV-seropositive.

The genes are TRBV15 and TRBJ1-2; tentative D call: TRBD1 (6 bases). The germline V gene has CDR1 LNHNV and CDR2 YYDKDF (reference sequence). This CDR3 region has 15 residues. Trimming pared 5 bases from V and 3 bases from J, leaving 16 bases between. The CDR3 nucleotides read TGTGCCACCAGCTGGCGGGGGCACGGAGACTATGGCTACACCTTC. Translating it yields CATSWRGHGDYGYTF.

With regard to this clone: The same CDR3 is also encoded by other DNA sequences in this sample. This chain connects TRBV6-1 to TRBJ1-1; D remains unclear. The V gene's germline CDR1 is MNHNS and CDR2 SASEGT. V was trimmed by 2 bases and J by 1 base, leaving 5 bases between them. The CDR3 runs to 13 residues. CDR3 DNA sequence: TGTGCCAGCAGTGAAAACTCGAACACTGAAGCTTTCTTT. It yields the protein CASSENSNTEAFF.

The V and J genes are TRBV29-1 and TRBJ2-1; 12 bases are a match to TRBD2. The length of the CDR3 is 15 residues. V was clipped by 3 bases and J by 9 bases; unmatched bases: 9. Germline V lookup: CDR1 SQVTM, CDR2 ANQGSEA. The CDR3 DNA is TGCAGCGTTGAGGCCCTAGCGGGGGGGCTTTTTGAGCAGTTCTTC. As protein: CSVEALAGGLFEQFF.

This chain joins TRBV5-6 and TRBJ2-1, with 9 bases lining up with TRBD2. V trimming: 3 bases; J trimming: 4 bases; junction bases outside the gene matches: 11. The germline V gene has CDR1 SGHDT and CDR2 YYEEEE. The CDR3 is made up of 17 amino acids. CDR3 DNA sequence: TGTGCCAGCAGCTCACCCACGGGAGCGGGAGGTTACAATGAGCAGTTCTTC. Residues: CASSSPTGAGGYNEQFF. The variable domain in full, completed from reference TRBV5-6 and TRBJ2-1, reads DAGVTQSPTHLIKTRGQQVTLRCSPKSGHDTVSWYQQALGQGPQFIFQYYEEEERQRGNFPDRFSGHQFPNYSSELNVNALLLGDSALYLCASSSPTGAGGYNEQFFGPGTRLTVL.

This clone has just one count. CDR3 DNA sequence: TGCGCCAGCAGCTCGGTAGTGAACACTGAAGCTTTCTTT. Translation gives CASSSVVNTEAFF. The rearrangement joins TRBV5-1 to TRBJ1-1, with D hard to call. Between the trimmed V and J ends, which lost 3 bases and 0 bases, there was a span of 6 bases. Germline V CDR1 and CDR2: SGHRS, YFSETQ. The CDR3 is 13 amino acids.

The chain combines TRBV2 with TRBJ2-1; D is possibly TRBD1 (6 bases). The CDR3 covers 15 residues. V was clipped by 4 bases and J by 2 bases, with 12 bases between them. Germline V CDR1 and CDR2: SNHLY, FYNNEI. CDR3 amino acids: CASSGGRGAYNEQFF. In nucleotides, the CDR3 is TGTGCCAGCAGTGGGGGGCGTGGGGCCTACAATGAGCAGTTCTTC.

The rearrangement links TRBV7-2 to TRBJ2-1, with a possible D match to TRBD1 (5 bases). Germline values: CDR1 SGHTA, CDR2 FQGNSA. Trimming removed 3 bases from V and 6 bases from J, with 12 bases in between. There are 14 residues in the CDR3. The CDR3 spells CASSFIRAGNEQFF. The DNA for the CDR3 is TGTGCCAGCAGCTTCATCAGGGCCGGCAATGAGCAGTTCTTC.

This clone was seen only once. The CDR3 reads CASSTKKSRARGQPQHF. CDR3 DNA sequence: TGCGCCAGCAGCACCAAAAAATCCAGAGCACGAGGGCAGCCCCAGCATTTT. This chain links TRBV5-1 with TRBJ1-5, with D uncertain. Per the germline V gene, CDR1 is SGHRS and CDR2 is YFSETQ. Trimming removed 4 bases at V and 7 bases at J, with 24 bases between. The CDR3 is 17 residues long.

Worth noting for this clone: This same CDR3 is encoded by further DNA sequences in the sample. The V gene is TRBV2, the J gene TRBJ1-5; unclear D gene. The germline gives CDR1 SNHLY, CDR2 FYNNEI. This CDR3 contains 17 residues. Trimming left V 3 bases short and J 2 bases short, with 17 bases between. The CDR3 loop reads CASSEGPVEDGNQPQHF. The DNA for the CDR3 is TGTGCCAGCAGTGAGGGTCCAGTGGAGGATGGCAATCAGCCCCAGCATTTT.

This clone was observed a few times. The chain uses TRBV6-1 and TRBJ1-2; D is unclear. The CDR3 loop spans 11 amino acids. In germline, CDR1 is MNHNS, CDR2 SASEGT. Trimming stripped 7 bases from V and 8 bases from J, with 11 bases between. CDR3 sequence: CASTHLEGYTF. The CDR3 region has the DNA TGTGCCAGCACCCACTTGGAGGGCTACACCTTC.

The chain uses TRBV4-1 and TRBJ2-3; TRBD1 matches at 7 bases. After removal of 1 base from V and 4 bases from J, the junction contained 8 bases not matched to a gene. CDR1 is MGHRA, CDR2 YSYEKL, per germline. The CDR3 has 16 amino acids. The chain's CDR3 is CASSQVSFQGADTQYF. The CDR3 DNA reads TGCGCCAGCAGCCAAGTGAGTTTCCAGGGGGCAGATACGCAGTATTTT.

J is TRBJ2-2 and V is TRBV13, with 9 bases lining up with TRBD2. With 2 bases clipped from V and 11 bases from J, the junction kept 6 bases outside the gene matches. In germline, CDR1 is PRHDT, CDR2 FYEKMQ (reference sequence). CDR3 length: 14 residues. The CDR3 spells CASSLWGGGAELFF. As DNA, the CDR3 is TGTGCCAGCAGCTTATGGGGCGGGGGGGCCGAGCTGTTTTTT.

The rearrangement uses TRBV6-1 and TRBJ1-4, with 10 nucleotides matching TRBD1. The CDR3 is 14 residues long. Germline CDR1 reads MNHNS; CDR2 reads SASEGT. V shed 8 bases and J 7 bases; nucleotides not matched to a gene: 7. DNA for the CDR3: TGTGCCAGCTTCTTCGGGACAGGGGTTGAAAAACTGTTTTTT. Translating it yields CASFFGTGVEKLFF.

This chain connects TRBV11-3 to TRBJ2-3; a possible D gene is TRBD2 (5 bases). Per germline, CDR1 SGHNT and CDR2 YENEEA. The CDR3 consists of 13 residues. Trimming took 4 bases from V and 2 from J, leaving 7 bases between them. Here the CDR3 DNA reads TGTGCCAGCAGCTCCGGGATCACAGATACGCAGTATTTT. Its protein product is CASSSGITDTQYF.

This clone has just a few counts. The chain uses TRBV5-6 and TRBJ1-5; D gene uncertain. Looked up from germline, CDR1 is SGHDT and CDR2 is YYEEEE. With 4 bases removed from V and 5 bases from J, the gap between germline ends came to 19 bases. This CDR3 is 16 amino acids long. The CDR3 DNA reads TGTGCCAGCAGCCCGAGGTTTGCCAGCGTGGATCAGCCCCAGCATTTT. Translating gives CASSPRFASVDQPQHF. The variable domain in full, with the rest retrieved from reference TRBV5-6 and TRBJ1-5, is DAGVTQSPTHLIKTRGQQVTLRCSPKSGHDTVSWYQQALGQGPQFIFQYYEEEERQRGNFPDRFSGHQFPNYSSELNVNALLLGDSALYLCASSPRFASVDQPQHFGDGTRLSIL.

The V call is TRBV5-1, the J call TRBJ1-2; no firm D call. V was shortened by 2 bases and J by 8 bases, with 13 bases between the two germline ends. The CDR3 totals 13 residues. Per germline, CDR1 SGHRS and CDR2 YFSETQ. The CDR3 DNA is TGCGCCAGCAGCTTAGGCGCAGGTGGCGGCTACACCTTC. Residues: CASSLGAGGGYTF.

The rearrangement joins TRBV18 to TRBJ2-1, with 10 nucleotides matching TRBD2. CDR1 is KGHSH, CDR2 LQKENI, per germline. V lost 0 bases, J lost 2 bases, and 4 bases stayed unmatched. The CDR3 contains 17 residues. CDR3 DNA: TGTGCCAGCTCACCACCGACGCTAGCGGGAGCCTACAATGAGCAGTTCTTC. Translated, it gives CASSPPTLAGAYNEQFF.